This is a list of T cell receptor beta chains from one sample in a study of blood T cells in healthy people across ages. TCRdb analysed the 5' RACE reads with MiXCR anew, one entry per CDR3 protein. In the table there are 650,000 to 800,000 distinct CDR3 sequences, approximately 48% of which are singletons. Sequencing was done on a sample of blood. Receptors originate from a man in his sixties in good health. Each CDR3 is given with its conserved first and last residue. The order of the fields is D gene, J gene, V gene, clone size, CDR3 DNA, CDR3 protein. A D gene is named only where the DNA matches it firmly. Clone size is stated in some rows and not others, as once, few, many or a class when expanded.

>-|TRBJ1-3|TRBV20-1|few
TGCAGTGCTAGAGATTCCCGACTGCGCTCTGGAAACACCATATATTTT
CSARDSRLRSGNTIYF
>-|TRBJ2-1|TRBV7-2|-
TGTGCCAGCAGCACCTATAGCAATCAGCAGTTCTTC
CASSTYSNQQFF
>-|TRBJ2-4|TRBV7-9|-
TGTGCCAGCAGCGATGGGGGTCGGGGAGGCCAAAACATTCAGTACTTC
CASSDGGRGGQNIQYF
>-|TRBJ2-5|TRBV3-1|-
TGTGCCAGCCGCCGGGCCGGTGGGAAGACCCAGTACTTC
CASRRAGGKTQYF
>-|TRBJ2-7|TRBV28|few
TGTGCCAGCAGTTTGGCGAGGGCCGAGCAGTACTTC
CASSLARAEQYF
>TRBD1|TRBJ2-5|TRBV7-3|few
TGTGCCAGCAGCTTGCACGGGACAGGCCAAGAGACCCAGTACTTC
CASSLHGTGQETQYF
>-|TRBJ2-7|TRBV6-2/TRBV6-3|few
TGTGCCAGCCAGAAAAACTACGAGCAGTACTTC
CASQKNYEQYF
>-|TRBJ2-5|TRBV20-1|few
TGCAGTGCACCGACTGGAAGGGAAAGGGAGACCCAGTACTTC
CSAPTGRERETQYF
>-|TRBJ2-3|TRBV5-1|-
TGCGCCAGCAGCTTGGCGGAAAGCACAGATACGCAGTATTTT
CASSLAESTDTQYF
>TRBD2|TRBJ2-7|TRBV4-3|few
TGCGCCAGCAGCGCCGCTAGCGGGGTCGACAATGAGCAGTACTTC
CASSAASGVDNEQYF
>TRBD2|TRBJ2-7|TRBV20-1|-
TGCAGTGCTAGAGATAGGGAGGGTAGCGGGGTAATTTACGAGCAGTACTTC
CSARDREGSGVIYEQYF
>TRBD1|TRBJ1-6|TRBV7-9|-
TGTGCCAGCAGCTTAGCAGAGGGACAGGCGTTTATTCGTTCACCCCTCCACTTT
CASSLAEGQAFIRSPLHF
>-|TRBJ2-3|TRBV6-1|few
TGTGCCAGCGGACGGGAGCCGACCGCAGATACGCAGTATTTT
CASGREPTADTQYF
>-|TRBJ2-5|TRBV11-2|-
TGTGCCAGCAGCTTAGTAGGGTTTGGCGGGACCCAGTACTTC
CASSLVGFGGTQYF
>-|TRBJ2-3|TRBV15|-
TGTGCCACCAGCAGAGACCTGAACACAGATACGCAGTATTTT
CATSRDLNTDTQYF
>-|TRBJ2-1|TRBV12-3/TRBV12-4|few
TGTGCCAGCAGCCGTCAAGGGGGGGCCTACAATGAGCAGTTCTTC
CASSRQGGAYNEQFF
>TRBD2|TRBJ2-1|TRBV7-2|few
TGTGCCAGCAGCCCCGACGGGGGGAAGCAGTTCTTC
CASSPDGGKQFF
>-|TRBJ2-1|TRBV15|few
TGTGCCACCAGCAGGATAAGTTTGGATGAGCAGTTCTTC
CATSRISLDEQFF
>-|TRBJ2-5|TRBV10-3|-
TGTGCCATCGGCGGGGGCGGAACGGAGACCCAGTACTTC
CAIGGGGTETQYF
>-|TRBJ2-4|TRBV12-3/TRBV12-4|-
TGTGCCAGCAGTTTAGTAGGACAGAGCAAAAACATTCAGTACTTC
CASSLVGQSKNIQYF
>TRBD2|TRBJ2-3|TRBV4-3|once
TGCGCCAGCAGCCAAGATGGGGCGGGGGTAAGCACAGATACGCAGTATTTT
CASSQDGAGVSTDTQYF
>-|TRBJ2-7|TRBV5-1|-
TGCGCCAGCAGCTCCGCCGGGGGACAGACCTCCTACGAGCAGTACTTC
CASSSAGGQTSYEQYF
>-|TRBJ2-1|TRBV5-1|few
TGCGCCAGCAGCGTACAGGGTACGGTCAATGAGCAGTTCTTC
CASSVQGTVNEQFF
>-|TRBJ2-6|TRBV12-3/TRBV12-4|-
TGTGCCAGCACCCCCGGGGGTGGGGCCAACGTCCTGACTTTC
CASTPGGGANVLTF
>-|TRBJ2-7|TRBV5-5|few
TGTGCCAGCAGCTTAATGGGGGCAGCCTACGAGCAGTACTTC
CASSLMGAAYEQYF
>TRBD2|TRBJ2-1|TRBV7-8|-
TGTGCCAGCAGCTCACTCCCGGGCGGGGGGGTGGACAGGAATGAGCAGTTCTTC
CASSSLPGGGVDRNEQFF
>TRBD1|TRBJ2-5|TRBV7-8|few
TGTGCCAGCAGCCCCTGGACAGGGGGTGCCCGGCAAGAGACCCAGTACTTC
CASSPWTGGARQETQYF
>-|TRBJ2-4|TRBV18|-
TGTGCCAGCTCACCACAGCCGGGGGAGCAGTACTTC
CASSPQPGEQYF
>TRBD1|TRBJ1-6|TRBV20-1|-
TGCAGTGCTAGACCCGGACAGGGATCGGATTCACCCCTCCACTTT
CSARPGQGSDSPLHF
>TRBD1|TRBJ2-7|TRBV13|-
TGTGCCAGCAGCTTAGGCCGGGGACAGGGGGCGTACGAGCAGTACTTC
CASSLGRGQGAYEQYF
>-|TRBJ2-1|TRBV12-3/TRBV12-4|-
TGTGCCAGCAGTTACGAACGATTTCGCGGGGATGAAAGTAATGAGCAGTTCTTC
CASSYERFRGDESNEQFF
>-|TRBJ1-1|TRBV7-9|-
TGTGCCAGCAGCTTAGTATCGGGGACGGCTTTCTTT
CASSLVSGTAFF
>-|TRBJ1-2|TRBV16|-
TGTGCCAGCAGCCAAGGACGGTCTAACTATGGCTACACCTTC
CASSQGRSNYGYTF
>TRBD2|TRBJ2-2|TRBV28|once
TGTGCCAGCACCTGGGGCGGGGGGCGGAACACCGGGGAGCTGTTTTTT
CASTWGGGRNTGELFF
>TRBD1|TRBJ2-1|TRBV7-9|-
TGTGCCAGCAGACCCGGGACAGCCAATGAGCAGTTCTTC
CASRPGTANEQFF
>-|TRBJ1-5|TRBV6-1|-
TGTGCCAGCAGCGGACTCGGTGGGCAGCCCCAGCATTTT
CASSGLGGQPQHF
>-|TRBJ2-7|TRBV6-1|-
TGCGCCAGCAGGGGAAAGGGTTCCTACGAGCAGTACTTC
CASRGKGSYEQYF
>-|TRBJ2-7|TRBV29-1|-
TGCAGCGTTGGTGGCGGGACCGCGCGGCGTAGCTCCTACGAGCAGTACTTC
CSVGGGTARRSSYEQYF
>-|TRBJ1-2|TRBV28|few
TGTGCCAGCAGTTTGGGCGGATCCCTGGACTATGGCTACACCTTC
CASSLGGSLDYGYTF
>-|TRBJ2-1|TRBV7-2|-
TGTGCCAGCAGCCCCCCCCCCGGGGGTAAAGAGCAGTTCTTC
CASSPPPGGKEQFF
>-|TRBJ1-2|TRBV6-5|-
TGTGCCAGCAGTTACTCGGGTTCGGTTTATGGCTACACCTTC
CASSYSGSVYGYTF